The T cell receptor beta chain described here comes from a study of early T cells in non-severe SARS-CoV-2 infection. For the study at large: Bulk RNA taken from unsorted whole blood was sequenced, leaving chains unpaired.

The sample holds many counts of this clonotype. The CDR3 runs to 14 residues. Germline V CDR1 and CDR2: MNHEY, SVGEGT. Trimming at V came to 6 bases and at J to 5 bases, leaving 7 bases not matched to a gene. TCRdb passed the 5' RACE reads through MiXCR, listing each CDR3 protein once. There are tens of thousands of distinct CDR3 sequences in the sample; over 7.5% occur only once, and 8.6% lies in the top ten. The chain couples TRBV6-2 or TRBV6-3 to TRBJ2-5; TRBD2 matches 9 bases. This clonotype was obtained from an adult who was a healthcare worker with PCR-confirmed SARS-CoV-2 infection or an uninfected control (not recorded which). Sequencing input: whole blood. The CDR3 nucleotides are TGTGCCAGCAGCTTAGCGGGAGAGGCCGAGACCCAGTACTTC. Translated, it gives CASSLAGEAETQYF.